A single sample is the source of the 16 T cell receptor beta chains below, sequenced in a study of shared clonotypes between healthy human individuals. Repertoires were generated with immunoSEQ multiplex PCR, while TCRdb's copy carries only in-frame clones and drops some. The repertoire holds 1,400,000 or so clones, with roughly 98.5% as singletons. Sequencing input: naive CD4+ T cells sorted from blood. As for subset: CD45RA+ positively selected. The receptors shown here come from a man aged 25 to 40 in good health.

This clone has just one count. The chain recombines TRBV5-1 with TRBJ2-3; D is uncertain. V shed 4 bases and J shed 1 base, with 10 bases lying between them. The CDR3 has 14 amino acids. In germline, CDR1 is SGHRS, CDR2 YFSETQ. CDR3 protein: CASSAILGTDTQYF. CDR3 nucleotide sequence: TGCGCCAGCAGCGCGATCCTGGGCACAGATACGCAGTATTTT.

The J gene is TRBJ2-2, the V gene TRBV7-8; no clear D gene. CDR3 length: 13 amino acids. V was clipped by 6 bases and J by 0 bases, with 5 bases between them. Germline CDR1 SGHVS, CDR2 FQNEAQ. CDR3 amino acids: CASRTTNTGELFF. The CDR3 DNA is TGTGCCAGCAGAACTACGAACACCGGGGAGCTGTTTTTT.

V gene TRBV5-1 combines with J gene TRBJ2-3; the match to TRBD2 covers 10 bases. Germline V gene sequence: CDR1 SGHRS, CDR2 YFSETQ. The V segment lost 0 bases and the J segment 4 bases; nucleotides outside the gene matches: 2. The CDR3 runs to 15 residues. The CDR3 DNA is TGCGCCAGCAGCTTGGCTAGCGGGAGATCAGATACGCAGTATTTT. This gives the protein CASSLASGRSDTQYF.

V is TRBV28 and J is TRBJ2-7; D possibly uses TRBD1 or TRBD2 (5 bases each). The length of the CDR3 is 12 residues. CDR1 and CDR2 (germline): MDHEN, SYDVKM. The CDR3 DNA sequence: TGTGCAACGACTCCGGGGCCCTACGAGCAGTACTTC. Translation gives CATTPGPYEQYF.

CDR3 sequence reads: CASKLGRAYEQYF. The CDR3 DNA is TGTGCCAGCAAACTGGGCAGGGCGTACGAGCAGTACTTC. The V and J genes are TRBV6-5 and TRBJ2-7, with TRBD1 as a possible D gene (5 bases). Per germline, CDR1 MNHEY and CDR2 SVGAGI. The CDR3 sequence is 13 residues long. V was pared by 7 bases and J by 4 bases, with 14 bases between.

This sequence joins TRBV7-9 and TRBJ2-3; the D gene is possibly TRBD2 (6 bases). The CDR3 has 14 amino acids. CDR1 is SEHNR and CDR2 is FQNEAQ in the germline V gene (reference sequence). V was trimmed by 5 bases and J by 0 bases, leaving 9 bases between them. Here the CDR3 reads CASSRLGSTDTQYF. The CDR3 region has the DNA TGTGCCAGCAGCCGACTAGGAAGCACAGATACGCAGTATTTT.

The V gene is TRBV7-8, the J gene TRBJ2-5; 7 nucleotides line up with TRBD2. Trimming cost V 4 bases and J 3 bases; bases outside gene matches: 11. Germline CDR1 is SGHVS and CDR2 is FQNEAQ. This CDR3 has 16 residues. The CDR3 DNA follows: TGTGCCAGCAGCTCTCCCTTACTAGCGTGGGAAGAGACCCAGTACTTC. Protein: CASSSPLLAWEETQYF.

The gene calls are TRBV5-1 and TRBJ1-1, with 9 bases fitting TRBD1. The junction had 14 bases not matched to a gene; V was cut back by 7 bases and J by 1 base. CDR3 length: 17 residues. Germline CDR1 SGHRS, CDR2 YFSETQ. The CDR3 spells CASYTGTGLIENTEAFF. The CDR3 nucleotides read TGCGCCAGCTATACCGGGACAGGGCTTATCGAGAACACTGAAGCTTTCTTT.

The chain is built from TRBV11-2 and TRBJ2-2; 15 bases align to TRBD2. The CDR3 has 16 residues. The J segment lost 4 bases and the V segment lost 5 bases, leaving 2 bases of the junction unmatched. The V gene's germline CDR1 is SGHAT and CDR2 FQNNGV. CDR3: CASSKGLAGGTGELFF. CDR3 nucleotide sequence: TGTGCCAGCAGCAAGGGACTAGCGGGAGGCACCGGGGAGCTGTTTTTT.

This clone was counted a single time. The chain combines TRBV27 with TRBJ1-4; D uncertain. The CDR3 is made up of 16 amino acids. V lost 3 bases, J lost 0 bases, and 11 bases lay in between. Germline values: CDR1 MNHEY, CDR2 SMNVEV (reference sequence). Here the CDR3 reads CASSLYGVATNEKLFF. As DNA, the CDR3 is TGTGCCAGCAGTTTGTACGGGGTTGCAACTAATGAAAAACTGTTTTTT.

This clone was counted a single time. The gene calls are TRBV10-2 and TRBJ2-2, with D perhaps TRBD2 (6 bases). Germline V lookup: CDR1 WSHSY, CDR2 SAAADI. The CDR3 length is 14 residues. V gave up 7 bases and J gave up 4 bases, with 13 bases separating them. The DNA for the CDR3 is TGCGCCAGCAAAACTCGGGGGACCACCGGGGAGCTGTTTTTT. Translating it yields CASKTRGTTGELFF.

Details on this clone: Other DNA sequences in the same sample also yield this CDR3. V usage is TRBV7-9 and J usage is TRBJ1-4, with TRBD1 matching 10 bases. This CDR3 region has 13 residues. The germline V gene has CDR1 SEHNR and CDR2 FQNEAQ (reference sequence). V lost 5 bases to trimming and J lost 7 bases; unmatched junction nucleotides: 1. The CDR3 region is CASSRTGGEKLFF. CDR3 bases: TGTGCCAGCAGCCGGACAGGGGGTGAAAAACTGTTTTTT. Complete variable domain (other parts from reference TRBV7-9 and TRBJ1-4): DTGVSQNPRHKITKRGQNVTFRCDPISEHNRLYWYRQTLGQGPEFLTYFQNEAQLEKSRLLSDRFSAERPKGSFSTLEIQRTEQGDSAMYLCASSRTGGEKLFFGSGTQLSVL.

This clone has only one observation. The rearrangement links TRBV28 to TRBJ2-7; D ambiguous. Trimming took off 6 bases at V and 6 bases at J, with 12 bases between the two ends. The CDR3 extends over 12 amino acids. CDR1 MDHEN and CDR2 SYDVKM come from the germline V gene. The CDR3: CASSETPSEQYF. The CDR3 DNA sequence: TGTGCCAGCAGCGAAACCCCCTCCGAGCAGTACTTC.

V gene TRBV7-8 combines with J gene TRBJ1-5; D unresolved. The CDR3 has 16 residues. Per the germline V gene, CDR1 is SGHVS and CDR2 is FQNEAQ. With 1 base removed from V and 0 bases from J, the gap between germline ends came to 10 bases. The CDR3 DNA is TGTGCCAGCAGCTTAGAGGGCTCATATAGCAATCAGCCCCAGCATTTT. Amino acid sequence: CASSLEGSYSNQPQHF.

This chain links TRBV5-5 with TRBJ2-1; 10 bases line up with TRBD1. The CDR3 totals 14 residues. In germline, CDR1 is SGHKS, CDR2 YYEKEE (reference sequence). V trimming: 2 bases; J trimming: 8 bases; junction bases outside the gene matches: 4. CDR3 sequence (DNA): TGTGCCAGCAGCTTCTCGGGACAGGGGCATGAGCAGTTCTTC. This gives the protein CASSFSGQGHEQFF.

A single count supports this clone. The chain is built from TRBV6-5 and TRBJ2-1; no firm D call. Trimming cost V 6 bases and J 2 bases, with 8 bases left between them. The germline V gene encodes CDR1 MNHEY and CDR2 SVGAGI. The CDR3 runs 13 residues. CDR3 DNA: TGTGCCAGCAGACGATTTACCTACAATGAGCAGTTCTTC. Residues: CASRRFTYNEQFF.